This TCR beta chain comes out of a study of T cells in Graves' hyperthyroidism and ophthalmopathy. Findings and caveats of the study: Most thyroid-expanded clonotypes above 0.001 were also found in blood.

This clonotype was picked up many times. Its antigen is not identified. Amplified TCR beta CDR3 regions came from RNA transcripts. The primer set for the first-round RT-PCR of the TCR CDR3 was HTBI. TCRdb itself ran the multiplex PCR reads through MiXCR, one entry per CDR3 protein. Found here are roughly 240,000 distinct CDR3 sequences, less than 20% of them singletons; the top ten hold about 30%. There are 16 residues in the CDR3. Germline CDR1 MDHEN, CDR2 SYDVKM. Trimming took 2 bases from V and 6 from J; bases not matched to a gene: 3. Ophthalmopathy patients had moderate-to-severe active disease, CAS ≥3, NOSPECS ≥4, and disease duration under 3 months.

Specimen: blood. The genes are TRBV28 and TRBJ2-1; TRBD2 matches 14 bases. The TCR originated in a woman between 18 and 29 years old with Graves' ophthalmopathy. For the CDR3, the DNA is TGTGCCAGCAGTTTACTGGGACTAGCGGGAGTCAATGAGCAGTTCTTC. It translates to CASSLLGLAGVNEQFF.